What follows is one TCR beta chain and its context. Its antigen is not identified. The protocol was immunoSEQ multiplex PCR, while the TCRdb copy is restricted to in-frame clones and leaves out a portion. Of over 45,000 clones listed, 65% to 80% were seen once; the top ten hold 9.5% to 10%. These data belong to a study of T cell clones after liver transplantation. Study-level findings and limits: Circulating graft-donor-reactive CD4 TCRbeta sequences fell significantly post-transplant in 5 of 8 subjects.

The input for sequencing was CD4+ T cells from blood, taken more than 52 months after liver transplant. The sequence came from a human patient who received a liver transplant. Some T cells may originate from the graft donor.

CDR3 in DNA: TGTGCCTGGAGGGCTGGGGGCTACACCTTC. Protein sequence: CAWRAGGYTF. V gene TRBV30 combines with J gene TRBJ1-2; no firm D call. The V gene's germline CDR1 is GTSNPN and CDR2 SVGIG (reference sequence). The length of the CDR3 is 10 residues. Deletions cut 3 bases from V and 8 bases from J, with 7 bases between.